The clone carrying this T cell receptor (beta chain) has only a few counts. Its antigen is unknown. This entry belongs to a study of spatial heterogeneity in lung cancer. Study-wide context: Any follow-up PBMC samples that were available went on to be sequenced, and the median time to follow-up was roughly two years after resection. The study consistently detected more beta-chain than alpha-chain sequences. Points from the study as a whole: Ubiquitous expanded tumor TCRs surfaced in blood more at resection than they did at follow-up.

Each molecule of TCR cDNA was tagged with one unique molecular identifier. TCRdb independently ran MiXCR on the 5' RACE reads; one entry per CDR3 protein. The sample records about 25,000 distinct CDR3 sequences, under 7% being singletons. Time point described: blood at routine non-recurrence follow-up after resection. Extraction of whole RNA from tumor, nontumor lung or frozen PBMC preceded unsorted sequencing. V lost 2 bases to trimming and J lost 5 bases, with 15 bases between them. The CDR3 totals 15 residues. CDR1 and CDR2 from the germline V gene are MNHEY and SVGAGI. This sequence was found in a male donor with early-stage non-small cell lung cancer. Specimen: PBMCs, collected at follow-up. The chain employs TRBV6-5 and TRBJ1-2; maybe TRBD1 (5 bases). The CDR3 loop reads CASSYADSRTYGYTF. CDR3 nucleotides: TGTGCCAGCAGTTACGCCGACAGCCGGACTTATGGCTACACCTTC.